This T cell receptor (beta chain) was captured by sequencing in a study of blood T cell repertoires in COVID-19. Study in general: COVID-19 samples from acute and convalescent phases originated in the United States, Italy and Spain. PBMCs, B-cell-depleted T cells, or T cells provided the cDNA or gDNA that made up the material.

The ends lost 5 bases at V and 1 base at J; junction bases unmatched: 4. Germline assignment: CDR1 SGHVS and CDR2 FQNEAQ. CDR3 size: 15 residues. Original data processing: From reference gene primer amplification, estimates of nucleated cell counts were derived. Assay: immunoSEQ multiplex PCR; the TCRdb copy retains only in-frame clones and omits some. V, J and clone size reflect that table, while D and trimming were determined from the DNA. The repertoire holds around 140,000 clones, roughly 79% seen once, with roughly 2% in the top ten. Sequences were obtained from peripheral blood. V gene TRBV7-8 combines with J gene TRBJ2-1; TRBD2 agrees at 8 bases. The TCR sequence derives from a woman in her sixties or seventies with acute or convalescent COVID-19. This CDR3 reads CASSTGLASYNEQFF. As DNA, the CDR3 is TGTGCCAGCAGCACCGGACTAGCATCCTACAATGAGCAGTTCTTC.